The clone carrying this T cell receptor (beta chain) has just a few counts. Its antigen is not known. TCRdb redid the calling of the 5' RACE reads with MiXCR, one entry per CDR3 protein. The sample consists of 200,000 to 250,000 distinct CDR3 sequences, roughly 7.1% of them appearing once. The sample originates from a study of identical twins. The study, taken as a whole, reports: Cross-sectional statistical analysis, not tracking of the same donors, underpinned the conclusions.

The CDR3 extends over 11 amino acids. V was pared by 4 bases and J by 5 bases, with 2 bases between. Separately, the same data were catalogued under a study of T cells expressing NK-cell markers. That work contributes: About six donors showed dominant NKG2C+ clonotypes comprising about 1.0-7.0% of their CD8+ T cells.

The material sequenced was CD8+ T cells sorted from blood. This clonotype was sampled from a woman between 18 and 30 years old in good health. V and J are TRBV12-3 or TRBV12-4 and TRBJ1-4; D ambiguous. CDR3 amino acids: CASSYNEKLFF. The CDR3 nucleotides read TGTGCCAGCAGTTACAATGAAAAACTGTTTTTT.